This TCR beta chain was identified in a study of blood T cell repertoires in COVID-19 (dated by TCRdb to the early 2020s). In the study overall: The collaborator samples originated in the United States, Italy and Spain and spanned the acute and convalescent phases of COVID-19. The sample metadata nearly always contained a de-identified subject ID, COVID-19 status, age in years and sex. Deeply sampled blood TCRbeta repertoires from subjects exposed to, actively infected with, or recovered from COVID-19 were included in the dataset. Where HLA class I and class II types were available, the types were taken from metadata supplied by the sample provider, not from assay-based typing. The samples were drawn from the first 160 participants of the ongoing ImmuneRACE study and from 1,254 subjects provided by 6 global collaborators. The prospective study material was composed of cDNA or gDNA derived from T cells, B-cell-depleted T cells, or PBMCs. The repertoires were released in a freely available public database meant as a resource for research on the immune response to SARS-CoV-2. Overall study results and their limits: The amount of clinical and demographic metadata varied by source and participant and was provided uncurated.

The CDR3, cysteine through phenylalanine, is 16 amino acids long. Only the CDR3 DNA stays, 48 bases, in frame from base 1. The germline V gene (reference sequence) gives CDR1 as MNHNY and CDR2 as SVGAGI. V is cut back by 2 bases and J by 5 bases, with 8 bases in the junction unmatched. TCRbeta CDR3 regions were amplified from genomic DNA by means of the immunoSEQ Assay, a bias-controlled multiplex PCR. The authors processed their data as follows. Nucleated cell counts per sample were estimated from amplification of reference gene primers within the assay. To quantify the absolute abundance of each unique TCRbeta CDR3 rearrangement, sequence reads were collapsed and filtered. For each sample, productive Simpson clonality was calculated by taking the square root of Simpson's diversity index across productive rearrangements. The table was pulled from immuneACCESS by TCRdb, which kept in-frame rearrangements only. Such tables lose some clones; where checked, under half of the loss comes from unresolved V genes, and the rest has no known cause. D and trimming were read from the DNA, whereas the V and J calls and clone size are those reported in that table. The sample includes about 230,000 clones, with approximately 88% observed a single time. The ten largest clones take up more than 25% of the sample.

This clone was detected once. Its recognized antigen is unknown. No clone much larger than this one lies a single base away; base qualities are absent. Collaborating institutions collected whole blood in K2EDTA tubes following their own protocols. Collaborator samples were shipped for TCRbeta analysis as frozen whole blood, isolated PBMCs, or DNA extracted from either sample type. The chain joins TRBV6-6 to TRBJ1-5; 8 bases in the middle match TRBD1. Sequenced: peripheral blood. This TCR was sampled from a middle-aged man with acute or convalescent COVID-19. In nucleotides, the sequence is TGTGCCAGCAGTTACAGTTCGCCAGGGGGCCATCAGCCCCAGCATTTT. This encodes CASSYSSPGGHQPQHF.